The 21 T cell receptor beta chains reported below all come from one sample, sequenced in a study of T cell responses to AZD1222 COVID-19 vaccine. Clones were read by immunoSEQ multiplex PCR, and TCRdb kept only the in-frame ones, dropping some. Among some 170,000 clones listed, approximately 94% were seen once. Here the sequenced sample was peripheral blood, taken 28 days after the second AZD1222 dose. The receptors come from an adult who received the AZD1222 COVID-19 vaccine.

This chain joins TRBV28 and TRBJ2-7; 7 nucleotides align to TRBD2. This CDR3 is built from 14 residues. The ends lost 7 bases at V and 4 bases at J; junction bases unmatched: 10. Germline CDR1 and CDR2: MDHEN and SYDVKM. The CDR3 reads CASTPVGGSYEQYF. CDR3 coding DNA: TGTGCCAGCACCCCGGTTGGCGGGAGTTACGAGCAGTACTTC.

CDR3 DNA sequence: TGTGCCAGCAGTTTACCGCTCCTCATGAGTGGCTACACCTTC. It encodes CASSLPLLMSGYTF. The chain has TRBV28 and TRBJ1-2; D gene unclear. V was pared by 2 bases and J by 7 bases, with 14 bases between. This CDR3 contains 14 residues. Germline values: CDR1 MDHEN, CDR2 SYDVKM.

The V gene is TRBV7-2, the J gene TRBJ2-4; 7 positions agree with TRBD2. Germline V gene lookup returns CDR1 SGHTA and CDR2 FQGNSA. This CDR3 region has 15 residues. V was pared by 0 bases and J by 3 bases, with 2 bases of the junction left unmatched. DNA for the CDR3: TGTGCCAGCAGCTTAGCGAGCGGGAACAAAAACATTCAGTACTTC. Its protein is CASSLASGNKNIQYF.

V usage is TRBV2 and J usage is TRBJ1-5; tentatively, D is TRBD1 (5 bases). Germline CDR1 and CDR2: SNHLY and FYNNEI. The CDR3 covers 15 residues. Trimming stripped 4 bases from V and 6 bases from J, with 16 bases between. CDR3 in DNA: TGTGCCAGCAGTGGAAATCAGGGAGTCGCTCAGCCCCAGCATTTT. It is translated as CASSGNQGVAQPQHF.

The genes are TRBV2 and TRBJ1-1; D remains ambiguous. V lost 3 bases and J 3 bases, leaving 14 bases between the germline ends. CDR3 length: 15 amino acids. CDR1 SNHLY and CDR2 FYNNEI come from the germline V gene. CDR3 sequence (DNA): TGTGCCAGCAGTGAGCAGCGCCCCAAGGACACTGAAGCTTTCTTT. It yields the protein CASSEQRPKDTEAFF.

The CDR3 loop is CASSLAKGMDTQYF. The CDR3 nucleotides are TGTGCCAGCAGCTTAGCGAAGGGGATGGATACGCAGTATTTT. The chain links TRBV7-2 to TRBJ2-3; the D gene is possibly TRBD1 (5 bases). Trimming cost V 0 bases and J 6 bases, with 10 bases left between them. CDR1 and CDR2 from the germline V gene are SGHTA and FQGNSA. CDR3 length equals 14 residues.

This sequence joins TRBV5-1 and TRBJ2-7; tentative D call: TRBD1 (5 bases). With 5 bases removed from V and 2 bases from J, the gap between germline ends came to 11 bases. This CDR3 is 13 amino acids long. Germline CDR1 reads SGHRS; CDR2 reads YFSETQ. The chain's CDR3 is CASRLDSTYEQYF. The DNA of the CDR3 is TGCGCCAGCAGGTTAGACAGCACCTACGAGCAGTACTTC.

The V gene is TRBV28, the J gene TRBJ2-1; D remains unclear. V was clipped by 3 bases and J by 7 bases, with 10 bases between them. CDR1 and CDR2 (germline): MDHEN, SYDVKM. The CDR3 is made up of 13 amino acids. The CDR3 DNA follows: TGTGCCAGCAGTTTGTCCTCTAGGAATGAGCAGTTCTTC. Its protein is CASSLSSRNEQFF.

This sequence joins TRBV28 and TRBJ1-5; a possible D gene is TRBD1 (5 bases). This CDR3 region has 16 residues. Between the trimmed V and J ends, which lost 7 bases and 3 bases, there was a span of 19 bases. From germline, CDR1 is MDHEN and CDR2 SYDVKM. This CDR3 is CASTVFHRWANQPQHF. CDR3 nucleotides: TGTGCCAGCACCGTGTTCCACAGGTGGGCCAATCAGCCCCAGCATTTT.

The chain joins TRBV30 to TRBJ2-7; D tentatively fits TRBD1 or TRBD2 (6 bases each). Per the germline V gene, CDR1 is GTSNPN and CDR2 is SVGIG (reference sequence). The CDR3 has 12 amino acids. V lost 0 bases to trimming and J lost 6 bases, with 9 bases between them. The CDR3 protein is CAWSVGGGEQYF. CDR3 bases: TGTGCCTGGAGTGTAGGGGGAGGCGAGCAGTACTTC.

The chain couples TRBV4-1 to TRBJ1-2, with 9 bases matching TRBD1. Per germline, CDR1 MGHRA and CDR2 YSYEKL. The J segment lost 8 bases and the V segment lost 1 base, leaving 11 bases of the junction unmatched. This CDR3 contains 16 residues. As DNA, the CDR3 is TGCGCCAGCAGCCAAGTACCACCCGGGACAGGGAAAGGCTACACCTTC. Translated: CASSQVPPGTGKGYTF.

This chain uses TRBV5-8 with TRBJ1-5; 8 bases match TRBD1. The J segment lost 2 bases and the V segment lost 4 bases, leaving 8 bases of the junction unmatched. The CDR3 length is 16 residues. Germline CDR1 reads SGHTS; CDR2 reads YDEGEE. The CDR3 loop reads CASSLWTGLGNQPQHF. CDR3 coding DNA: TGTGCCAGCAGCCTCTGGACAGGGCTAGGCAATCAGCCCCAGCATTTT.

This sequence joins TRBV28 and TRBJ1-4; unclear D gene. There are 14 residues in the CDR3. Germline CDR1 MDHEN, CDR2 SYDVKM. Between the trimmed V and J ends, which lost 6 bases and 0 bases, there was a span of 8 bases. The CDR3 DNA sequence: TGTGCCAGCAGGCGGGGAGCAACTAATGAAAAACTGTTTTTT. Translated: CASRRGATNEKLFF.

The count of this clone is one. The J gene is TRBJ2-7, the V gene TRBV7-2, with a weak D call TRBD2 (5 bases). Trimming removed 1 base at V and 6 bases at J, with 22 bases between. Germline CDR1 SGHTA, CDR2 FQGNSA. The CDR3 has 17 amino acids. The DNA for the CDR3 is TGTGCCAGCAGCTTAGAGTTTACCGGCGGGCCCAGGAGCGAGCAGTACTTC. It codes for CASSLEFTGGPRSEQYF.

The rearrangement links TRBV5-4 to TRBJ1-2; a weak D match, TRBD1 (5 bases). This CDR3 is built from 12 residues. The V end was cut by 2 bases, the J end by 5 bases, with 7 bases between. Germline CDR1 reads SGHNT; CDR2 reads YYREEE (reference sequence). CDR3 sequence reads: CASSLEGYGYTF. CDR3 coding DNA: TGTGCCAGCAGCTTAGAGGGGTATGGCTACACCTTC.

The rearrangement links TRBV5-4 to TRBJ2-1; D gene ambiguous. Trimming pared 0 bases from V and 0 bases from J, leaving 10 bases between. The CDR3 runs to 16 residues. Per germline, CDR1 SGHNT and CDR2 YYREEE (reference sequence). The CDR3 spells CASSLAKLSSYNEQFF. As DNA, the CDR3 is TGTGCCAGCAGCTTGGCCAAATTAAGCTCCTACAATGAGCAGTTCTTC.

The genes are TRBV13 and TRBJ1-1, with 8 bases aligning to TRBD1. The CDR3 sequence is 13 residues long. CDR1 and CDR2 from the germline V gene are PRHDT and FYEKMQ (reference sequence). Trimming cost V 5 bases and J 7 bases; bases outside gene matches: 6. The CDR3 region has the DNA TGTGCCAGCAGCCCCGGGACAGGTGATGAAGCTTTCTTT. It translates to CASSPGTGDEAFF.

This clone appeared a single time. The V gene is TRBV27, the J gene TRBJ2-1; D unclear. V dropped 0 bases and J dropped 4 bases, with 13 bases sitting between them. Germline V lookup: CDR1 MNHEY, CDR2 SMNVEV (reference sequence). The CDR3 consists of 16 residues. The CDR3 loop is CASSLSGLGGYNEQFF. In DNA form, the CDR3 reads TGTGCCAGCAGTTTATCGGGTCTTGGTGGATACAATGAGCAGTTCTTC.

This chain links TRBV28 with TRBJ1-3; D is undetermined. Germline CDR1 MDHEN, CDR2 SYDVKM. This CDR3 contains 14 residues. Trimming cost V 3 bases and J 4 bases, with 10 bases left between them. In nucleotides, the CDR3 is TGTGCCAGCAGTTTCAGGTTTCGAGGAAACACCATATATTTT. Translation gives CASSFRFRGNTIYF. Drawing the rest from reference TRBV28 and TRBJ1-3, the complete variable domain is DVKVTQSSRYLVKRTGEKVFLECVQDMDHENMFWYRQDPGLGLRLIYFSYDVKMKEKGDIPEGYSVSREKKERFSLILESASTNQTSMYLCASSFRFRGNTIYFGEGSWLTVV.

The chain couples TRBV7-9 to TRBJ2-5, with 8 bases identical to TRBD1. Losses at the gene ends were 2 bases for V and 2 bases for J; bases not matched to a gene: 13. The CDR3 contains 18 residues. The germline V gene has CDR1 SEHNR and CDR2 FQNEAQ (reference sequence). The CDR3 DNA follows: TGTGCCAGCAGCTTAATTTCTGGAACAGGGGGATTTCAAGAGACCCAGTACTTC. Protein sequence: CASSLISGTGGFQETQYF. The variable domain in full, completed from reference TRBV7-9 and TRBJ2-5, reads DTGVSQNPRHKITKRGQNVTFRCDPISEHNRLYWYRQTLGQGPEFLTYFQNEAQLEKSRLLSDRFSAERPKGSFSTLEIQRTEQGDSAMYLCASSLISGTGGFQETQYFGPGTRLLVL.

This clone was counted a single time. The CDR3 region is CASSLEGSTEAFF. In DNA, the CDR3 is TGCGCCAGCAGCTTGGAGGGATCCACTGAAGCTTTCTTT. V is TRBV5-1 and J is TRBJ1-1; no clear D gene. The CDR3 contains 13 residues. Between the trimmed V and J ends, which lost 0 bases and 4 bases, there was a span of 7 bases. Germline V gene data show CDR1 as SGHRS and CDR2 as YFSETQ.